The next 3 T cell receptor beta chains were all read from a single sample in a study of T cell responses to AZD1222 COVID-19 vaccine. The table came from immunoSEQ multiplex PCR; TCRdb's copy has only in-frame clones and leaves some out. The sample contains about 69,000 clones, over 65% of which appear only once. Sequencing was performed on peripheral blood, taken 28 days after the second AZD1222 dose. These receptors were taken from an adult who received the AZD1222 COVID-19 vaccine.

This chain joins TRBV19 and TRBJ1-5; 8 bases agree with TRBD1. In germline, CDR1 is LNHDA, CDR2 SQIVND (reference sequence). This CDR3 contains 14 residues. With 7 bases clipped from V and 7 bases from J, the junction kept 9 bases outside the gene matches. The CDR3 region has the DNA TGTGCCAGTAAACTAGGACAGGGCTTCCAGCCCCAGCATTTT. It codes for CASKLGQGFQPQHF. Based on the CDR3 plus reference TRBV19 and TRBJ1-5, the full variable domain is DGGITQSPKYLFRKEGQNVTLSCEQNLNHDAMYWYRQDPGQGLRLIYYSQIVNDFQKGDIAEGYSVSREKKESFPLTVTSAQKNPTAFYLCASKLGQGFQPQHFGDGTRLSIL.

The chain employs TRBV6-5 and TRBJ2-2, with no clear D. Germline loops: CDR1 MNHEY, CDR2 SVGAGI. With 0 bases removed from V and 7 bases from J, the gap between germline ends came to 12 bases. The length of the CDR3 is 15 residues. The CDR3 region has the DNA TGTGCCAGCAGTTACTCGATGGTTGGGAACGGGGAGCTGTTTTTT. It yields the protein CASSYSMVGNGELFF.

The rearrangement joins TRBV3-1 (or the pseudogene TRBV3-2) to TRBJ2-2, with D maybe TRBD1 (6 bases). The CDR3 totals 15 residues. Trimming removed 4 bases from V and 7 bases from J, with 16 bases in between. Germline lookup yields CDR1 LGHDT and CDR2 YNNKEL (reference sequence). The CDR3 DNA sequence: TGTGCCAGCAGCCTCCCTGGCAGGGGCAGCGGGGAGCTGTTTTTT. This encodes CASSLPGRGSGELFF.